This TCR beta chain was identified during a study of blood T cell repertoires in COVID-19. CDR1 and CDR2 (germline): SGHKS, YYEKEE (reference sequence). This CDR3 spans 16 amino acids. Trimming left V 1 base short and J 4 bases short, with 12 bases between. TCRdb's copy holds only in-frame clones and misses some; the assay was immunoSEQ multiplex PCR. The sample has about 130,000 clones, around 79% seen once. This receptor was taken from a woman between 65 and 79 years old with COVID-19, enrolled during active disease. What was sequenced was peripheral blood. This rearrangement joins TRBV5-5 to TRBJ1-6, with D possibly TRBD1 on 5 matching bases. This CDR3 is CASSLWAGYYNSPLHF. In nucleotides, the CDR3 is TGTGCCAGCAGCTTGTGGGCAGGGTATTATAATTCACCCCTCCACTTT.